The clone carrying this T cell receptor beta chain was observed a handful of times. This entry comes from a study of T cell changes during pregnancy in multiple sclerosis. Clones were sequenced by immunoSEQ multiplex PCR, and TCRdb holds only the in-frame ones, with some missing. Of approximately 40,000 clones in the sample, approximately 92% are singletons; the top ten hold approximately 1.2%. CDR1 is SQVTM and CDR2 is ANQGSEA in the germline V gene. V was trimmed by 3 bases and J by 8 bases, leaving 8 bases between them. This CDR3 is built from 11 residues. This receptor was taken from a female donor with multiple sclerosis, enrolled in a pregnancy study. The J gene is TRBJ2-4, the V gene TRBV29-1; D ambiguous. Specimen: peripheral blood. The DNA for the CDR3 is TGCAGCGTTGATGTAGGAGACATTCAGTACTTC. This sequence encodes CSVDVGDIQYF.